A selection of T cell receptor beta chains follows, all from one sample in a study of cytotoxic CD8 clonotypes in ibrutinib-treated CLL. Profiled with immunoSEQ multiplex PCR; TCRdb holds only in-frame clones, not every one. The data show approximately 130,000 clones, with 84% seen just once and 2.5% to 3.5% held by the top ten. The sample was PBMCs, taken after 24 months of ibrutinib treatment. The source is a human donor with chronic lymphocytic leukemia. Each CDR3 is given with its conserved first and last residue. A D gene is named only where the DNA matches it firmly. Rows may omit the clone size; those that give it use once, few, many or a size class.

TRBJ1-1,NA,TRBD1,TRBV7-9,TGTGCCAGCAGCTTGGACCAGGGGGGTGAAGCTTTCTTT,CASSLDQGGEAFF
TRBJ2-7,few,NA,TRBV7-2,TGTGCCAGCAGCTTAGGCCCCGTCTCCTACGAGCAGTACTTC,CASSLGPVSYEQYF
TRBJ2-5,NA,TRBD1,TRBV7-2,TGTGCCAGCAGCTCCCGGGACAGAGAGACCCAGTACTTC,CASSSRDRETQYF
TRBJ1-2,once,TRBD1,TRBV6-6,TGTGCCAGCAGTTACAGGGCGACAGGGTACGGCTACACCTTC,CASSYRATGYGYTF
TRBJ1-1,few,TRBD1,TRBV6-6,TGTGCCAGCGTACAGGGGTGGCGTATGAACACTGAAGCTTTCTTT,CASVQGWRMNTEAFF
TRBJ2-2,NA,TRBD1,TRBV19,TGTGCCAGTAAGCGCTCAGGGGGCTGGACCGGGGAGCTGTTTTTT,CASKRSGGWTGELFF
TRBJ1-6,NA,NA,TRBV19,TGTGCCAGTAGTCCCCCGGGAGTGGGAAATTCACCCCTCCACTTT,CASSPPGVGNSPLHF
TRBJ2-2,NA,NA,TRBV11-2,TGTGCCAGCAGCTTAGATGGGGGGGCAGCCGGAACCGGGGAGCTGTTTTTT,CASSLDGGAAGTGELFF
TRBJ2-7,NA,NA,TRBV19,TGTGCCAGTAGTAGGGACACCAGACTTTACGAGCAGTACTTC,CASSRDTRLYEQYF
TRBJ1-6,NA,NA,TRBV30,TGTGCCTGGAGGGAACTGAGCAGTAATTCACCCCTCCACTTT,CAWRELSSNSPLHF
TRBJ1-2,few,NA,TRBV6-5,TGTGCCAGCAGTCGACAAACCCCCTCGGGCTACACCTTC,CASSRQTPSGYTF
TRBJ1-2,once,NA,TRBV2,TGTGCCAGCAGTGAATTTGCACCTGGAGCGGTTGGCTACACCTTC,CASSEFAPGAVGYTF
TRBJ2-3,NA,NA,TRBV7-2,TGTGCCAGCAGCTTATCCCCGGGGCTTAGCACAGATACGCAGTATTTT,CASSLSPGLSTDTQYF
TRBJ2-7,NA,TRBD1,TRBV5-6,TGTGCCAGCAGCTTCCGGGACAGGGCCCTCGAGCAGTACTTC,CASSFRDRALEQYF
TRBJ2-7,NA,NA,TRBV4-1,TGCGCCAGCAGCCGCGGACAGATCTCCTACGAGCAGTACTTC,CASSRGQISYEQYF
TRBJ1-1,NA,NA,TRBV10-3,TGTGCCATCAGTGAAACAGGGACTGAAGCTTTCTTT,CAISETGTEAFF
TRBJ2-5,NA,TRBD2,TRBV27,TGTGCCAGCAGTCTACTAGCGGGGGGCTCCATGGAGACCCAGTACTTC,CASSLLAGGSMETQYF
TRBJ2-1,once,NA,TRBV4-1,TGCGCCAGCAGCCAGGTCAATGAGCAGTTCTTC,CASSQVNEQFF
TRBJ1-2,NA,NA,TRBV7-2,TGTGCCAGCAGCTTACCAGGTTCAAACTATGGCTACACCTTC,CASSLPGSNYGYTF
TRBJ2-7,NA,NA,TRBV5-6,TGTGCCAGCAGCTTGCTAGCGCCCTACGAGCAGTACTTC,CASSLLAPYEQYF
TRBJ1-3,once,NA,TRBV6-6,TGTGCCACTCAATGGGAGGGTATCCCTGGAAACACCATATATTTT,CATQWEGIPGNTIYF
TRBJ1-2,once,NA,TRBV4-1,TGCGCCAGCAGCCAAGATAGGAGGCTGTCTGATGATGGCTACACCTTC,CASSQDRRLSDDGYTF
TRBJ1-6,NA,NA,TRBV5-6,TGTGCCAGCAGCTTGATGGGTGTCTCCTATAATTCACCCCTCCACTTT,CASSLMGVSYNSPLHF
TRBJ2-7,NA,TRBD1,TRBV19,TGTGCCAGTAGTATATCCGACAGGGCCGAGCAGTACTTC,CASSISDRAEQYF
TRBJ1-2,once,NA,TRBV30,TGTGCCTGGAGTGTACGTGAGGCGGGGGGCTATGGCTACACCTTC,CAWSVREAGGYGYTF
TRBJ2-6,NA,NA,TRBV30,TGTGCCTGGAGTGTAGGCGAATCTTTCTCTGGGGCCAACGTCCTGACTTTC,CAWSVGESFSGANVLTF
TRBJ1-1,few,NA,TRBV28,TGTGCCAGCAGTTTATTAGACTCTGAAGCTTTCTTT,CASSLLDSEAFF
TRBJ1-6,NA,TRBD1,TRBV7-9,TGTGCCAGCAGCGGGGCCGGGACAGGGGAGTATAATTCACCCCTCCACTTT,CASSGAGTGEYNSPLHF
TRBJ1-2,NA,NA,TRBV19,TGTGCCAGTGCAGCCCACACCTCTAACTATGGCTACACCTTC,CASAAHTSNYGYTF
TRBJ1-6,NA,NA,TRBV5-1,TGCGCCAGCAGCTTGAAAAACACGGGTTCCTATAATTCACCCCTCCACTTT,CASSLKNTGSYNSPLHF
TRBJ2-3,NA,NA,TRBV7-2,TGTGCCAGCACCCCTCAGGTCCCAGATACGCAGTATTTT,CASTPQVPDTQYF
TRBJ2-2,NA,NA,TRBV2,TGTGCCAGCAGAGAGGCCAACCCCACCGGGGAGCTGTTTTTT,CASREANPTGELFF
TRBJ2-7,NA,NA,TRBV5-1,TGCGCCAGCAGCTTGGAGGGCTCGGCAGGCGAGCAGTACTTC,CASSLEGSAGEQYF
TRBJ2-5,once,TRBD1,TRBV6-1,TGTGCCAGCAGAGGGGGCTTCCAAGAGACCCAGTACTTC,CASRGGFQETQYF
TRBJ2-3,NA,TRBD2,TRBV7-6,TGTGCCAGCAGTCCCGCGGGGGGCCGTACGCAGTATTTT,CASSPAGGRTQYF
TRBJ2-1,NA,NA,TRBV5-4,TGTGCCAGCAGCCCGGGCGAGAGAGGGGCCAATGAGCAGTTCTTC,CASSPGERGANEQFF
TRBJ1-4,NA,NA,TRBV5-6,TGTGCCAGCAGCTCCATCCCGGGTGCGACTAATGAAAAACTGTTTTTT,CASSSIPGATNEKLFF
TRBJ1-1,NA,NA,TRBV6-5,TGTGCCAGCAGTTACGTTGGAGGATTAAACACTGAAGCTTTCTTT,CASSYVGGLNTEAFF
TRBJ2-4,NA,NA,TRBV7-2,TGTGCCAGCAGCCCCACGGGGGCCAGGGTGGTGTACTTC,CASSPTGARVVYF
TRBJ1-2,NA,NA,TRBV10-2,TGCGCCAGCAGTGTATCGCGGTCACATGGCTACACCTTC,CASSVSRSHGYTF
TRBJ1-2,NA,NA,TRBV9,TGTGCCAGTTTCCAGGGGAACTATGGCTACACCTTC,CASFQGNYGYTF
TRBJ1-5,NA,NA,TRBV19,TGTGCCAGTACTTTCGGAGGGTATAGCAATCAGCCCCAGCATTTT,CASTFGGYSNQPQHF
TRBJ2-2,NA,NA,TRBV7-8,TGTGCCAGCAGCTTAGCGATAGGGGAGCTGTTTTTT,CASSLAIGELFF
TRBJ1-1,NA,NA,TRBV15,TGTGCCACCAGCGGAGGGTTAGCCACTGAAGCTTTCTTT,CATSGGLATEAFF
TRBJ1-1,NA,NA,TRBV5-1,TGCGCCAGCAGCTCAGGCAGGGCCCTGGGGACTGAAGCTTTCTTT,CASSSGRALGTEAFF
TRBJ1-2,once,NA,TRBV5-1,TGCGCCAGCAGCTTGGACGCGTATGGCTACACCTTC,CASSLDAYGYTF
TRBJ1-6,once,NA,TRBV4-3,TGCGCCAGCAGCCAAGGTCGGCAGCATAATTCACCCCTCCACTTT,CASSQGRQHNSPLHF
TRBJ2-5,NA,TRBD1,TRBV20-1,TGCAGTGCTCAGGGGGCTGAGACCCAGTACTTC,CSAQGAETQYF
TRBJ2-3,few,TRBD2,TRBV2,TGTGCCAGCACCCCAGCGGGGGGGTTCACAGATACGCAGTATTTT,CASTPAGGFTDTQYF
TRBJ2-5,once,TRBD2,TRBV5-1,TGCGCCAGCAGCTTGCCACTAGCGGGGGCCTCCGAGACCCAGTACTTC,CASSLPLAGASETQYF
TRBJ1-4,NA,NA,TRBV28,TGTGCCAGCACCACCCCCCGAGGACATGCAACTAATGAAAAACTGTTTTTT,CASTTPRGHATNEKLFF
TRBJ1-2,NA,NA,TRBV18,TGTGCCAGCTCACGGGGGGCTAGCGGCTATGGCTACACCTTC,CASSRGASGYGYTF